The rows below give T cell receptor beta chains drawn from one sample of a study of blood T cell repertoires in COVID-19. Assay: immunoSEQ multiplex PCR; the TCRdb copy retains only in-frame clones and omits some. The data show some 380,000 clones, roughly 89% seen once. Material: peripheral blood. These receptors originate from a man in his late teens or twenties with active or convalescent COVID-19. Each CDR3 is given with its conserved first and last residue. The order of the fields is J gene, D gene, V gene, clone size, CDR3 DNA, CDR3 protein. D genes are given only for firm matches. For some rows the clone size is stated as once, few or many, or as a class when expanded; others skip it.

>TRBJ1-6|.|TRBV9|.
TGTGCCAGCACCACGGGGCGTGGGGGCCCAAATTCACCCCTCCACTTT
CASTTGRGGPNSPLHF
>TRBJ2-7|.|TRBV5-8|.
TGTGCCAGCAGACGTGTACAGTCCCTCTACGAGCAGTACTTC
CASRRVQSLYEQYF
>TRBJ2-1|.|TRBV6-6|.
TGTGCCAGCAGTCGACTCAATGAGCAGTTCTTC
CASSRLNEQFF
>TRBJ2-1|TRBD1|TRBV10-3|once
TGTGCCATCAGAGGGACAGGGGGCCATGAGCAGTTCTTC
CAIRGTGGHEQFF
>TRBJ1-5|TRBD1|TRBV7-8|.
TGTGCCAGCAGCAACGACAGGGGGCAAGGACCCCAGCATTTT
CASSNDRGQGPQHF
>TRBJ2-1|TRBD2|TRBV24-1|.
TGTGCCACCAGTGGTTCCCCTAGCGGGAGTTACAATGAGCAGTTCTTC
CATSGSPSGSYNEQFF
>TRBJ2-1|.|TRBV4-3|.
TGCGCCAGCAGCCAAGATCTGGCGGCTTACTACAATGAGCAGTTCTTC
CASSQDLAAYYNEQFF
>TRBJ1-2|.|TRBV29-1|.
TGCAGCGTTGGACCCAACGGGGACTATGGCTACACCTTC
CSVGPNGDYGYTF
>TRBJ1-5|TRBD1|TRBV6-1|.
TGTGCCAGCAGTGAATGGCCCGGACAGGGCAATCAGCCCCAGCATTTT
CASSEWPGQGNQPQHF
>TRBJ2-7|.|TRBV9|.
TGTGCCAGCAGCGCGCCGGGACTCTACGAGCAGTACTTC
CASSAPGLYEQYF
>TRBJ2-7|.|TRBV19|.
TGTGCCAGTAGTATAGCGGGACAAACCTACGAGCAGTACTTC
CASSIAGQTYEQYF
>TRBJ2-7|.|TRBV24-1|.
TGTGCCACCAGTGATTTTCGGGACGAGCAGTACTTC
CATSDFRDEQYF
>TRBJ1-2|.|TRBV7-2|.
TGTGCCAGCAGCTTAATTCGGGTAGCTAACTATGGCTACACCTTC
CASSLIRVANYGYTF
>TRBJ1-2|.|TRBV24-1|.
TGTGCCACCAGTGATCGGACAGAAAACTATGGCTACACCTTC
CATSDRTENYGYTF
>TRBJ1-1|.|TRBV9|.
TGTGCCAGCAGCGTAGGTCACAGCACGAACACTGAAGCTTTCTTT
CASSVGHSTNTEAFF
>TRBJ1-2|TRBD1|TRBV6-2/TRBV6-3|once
TGTGCCAGCAGTCCGACAGGGGGGGCCTATGGCTACACCTTC
CASSPTGGAYGYTF
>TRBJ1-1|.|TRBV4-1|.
TGCGCCAGCAGCCAAGATGAGGGCAGGGGCGCTGAAGCTTTCTTT
CASSQDEGRGAEAFF
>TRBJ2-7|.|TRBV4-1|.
TGCGCCAGCAGCCAAGGGGACATCTACGAGCAGTACTTC
CASSQGDIYEQYF
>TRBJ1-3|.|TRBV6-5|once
TGTGCCAGCAGTCGGGGGGCCTCCGGAAACACCATATATTTT
CASSRGASGNTIYF
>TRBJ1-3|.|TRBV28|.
TGTGCCAGCAGGTCAGGGGTCAGAAACACCATATATTTT
CASRSGVRNTIYF
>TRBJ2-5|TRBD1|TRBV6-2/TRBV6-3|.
TGTGCCAGCAGTACGGACGCGGGACAGGGAAGCGATGAGACCCAGTACTTC
CASSTDAGQGSDETQYF
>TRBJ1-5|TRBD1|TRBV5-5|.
TGTGCCAGCAGCCCAGGGGGGACAGGGGGTCAGCCCCAGCATTTT
CASSPGGTGGQPQHF
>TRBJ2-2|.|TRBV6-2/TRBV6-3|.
TGTGCCAGCAGTCAGGGGGGCGGGGAGCTGTTTTTT
CASSQGGGELFF